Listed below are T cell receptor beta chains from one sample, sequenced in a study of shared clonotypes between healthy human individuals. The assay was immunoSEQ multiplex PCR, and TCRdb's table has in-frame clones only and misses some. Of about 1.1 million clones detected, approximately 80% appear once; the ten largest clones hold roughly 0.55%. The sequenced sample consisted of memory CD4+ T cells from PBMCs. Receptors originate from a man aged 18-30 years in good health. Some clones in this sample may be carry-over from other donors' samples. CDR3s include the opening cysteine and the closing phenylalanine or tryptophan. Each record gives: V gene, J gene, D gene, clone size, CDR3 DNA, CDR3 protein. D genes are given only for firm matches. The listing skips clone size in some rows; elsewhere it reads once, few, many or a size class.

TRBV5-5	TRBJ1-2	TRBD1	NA	TGTGCCAGCAGCTTTGCAGGGGGAAACTATGGCTACACCTTC	CASSFAGGNYGYTF
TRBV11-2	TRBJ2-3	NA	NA	TGTGCCAGCAGCTTTTCCGGGGACAGCACAGATACGCAGTATTTT	CASSFSGDSTDTQYF
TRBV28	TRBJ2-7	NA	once	TGTGCCAGCACAAGCCCAAGCCCTGGCTCCTACGAGCAGTACTTC	CASTSPSPGSYEQYF
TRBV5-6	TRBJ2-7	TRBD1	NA	TGTGCCAGCAGCCGACAGGGTTACGAGCAGTACTTC	CASSRQGYEQYF
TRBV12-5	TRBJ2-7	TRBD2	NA	TGTGCTAGTGGTCACACTAGCGGGGGGAGCGAGCAGTACTTC	CASGHTSGGSEQYF
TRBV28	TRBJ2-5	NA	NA	TGTGCCAGCAGTCTGCGAGGGAGAGATGGGACCCAGTACTTC	CASSLRGRDGTQYF
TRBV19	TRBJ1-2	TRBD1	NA	TGTGCCAGTAGTAGACAGGGTGCATCGTCTGGCTACACCTTC	CASSRQGASSGYTF
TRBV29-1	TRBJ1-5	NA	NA	TGCAGCGTTGGGCAGATCAATCAGCCCCAGCATTTT	CSVGQINQPQHF
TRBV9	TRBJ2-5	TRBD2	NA	TGTGCCAGCAGCGTAGGACTAGCGGGATGGGAGACCCAGTACTTC	CASSVGLAGWETQYF
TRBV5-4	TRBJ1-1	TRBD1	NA	TGTGCCAGCAGCTCAACCAGGGACAGAGGGGAAGCTTTCTTT	CASSSTRDRGEAFF
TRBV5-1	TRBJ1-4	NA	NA	TGCGCCAGCAGCTTGGTTGGTGGACAGCGGGGGAATGAAAAACTGTTTTTT	CASSLVGGQRGNEKLFF
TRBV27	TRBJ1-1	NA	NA	TGTGCCAGCAGTTTAAGAGGAAACACTGAAGCTTTCTTT	CASSLRGNTEAFF
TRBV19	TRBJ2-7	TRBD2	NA	TGTGCCAGTAGTTCACCGGGAGGCTCCTACGAGCAGTACTTC	CASSSPGGSYEQYF
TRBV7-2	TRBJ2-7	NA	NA	TGTGCCAGCAGCCCAGCCCTCCTGGCCTACGAGCAGTACTTC	CASSPALLAYEQYF
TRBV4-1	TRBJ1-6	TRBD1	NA	TGCGCCAGCAGCCAAGAAGGACAGGGATCGGTTTCACCCCTCCACTTT	CASSQEGQGSVSPLHF
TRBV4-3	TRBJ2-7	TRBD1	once	TGCGCCAGCAGCCGCTACTCGGGACAGAACTACGAGCAGTACTTC	CASSRYSGQNYEQYF
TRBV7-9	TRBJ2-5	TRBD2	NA	TGTGCCAGCAGCTCCGGGACTAGCGGGAGGGGGATAGGAGAGACCCAGTACTTC	CASSSGTSGRGIGETQYF
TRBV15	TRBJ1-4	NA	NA	TGTGCCACCAGCAGAAACTGGGGGACGAATGAAAAACTGTTTTTT	CATSRNWGTNEKLFF
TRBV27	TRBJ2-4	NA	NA	TGTGCCAGCAGTTTCTACGGTGTGGGCATTCAGTACTTC	CASSFYGVGIQYF
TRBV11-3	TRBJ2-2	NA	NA	TGTGCCAGCAGCTTAGGGGGGGCTGGAACCGGGGAGCTGTTTTTT	CASSLGGAGTGELFF
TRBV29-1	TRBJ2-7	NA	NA	TGCAGCGTTGGACCGGATCCCTACGAGCAGTACTTC	CSVGPDPYEQYF
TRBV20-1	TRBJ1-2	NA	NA	TGCAGTGCTCCCCGGGAGGGAGGCTACACCTTC	CSAPREGGYTF
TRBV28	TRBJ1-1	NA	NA	TGTGCCAGCAGGATGGGGGTGTGGGATAAAGCTTTCTTT	CASRMGVWDKAFF
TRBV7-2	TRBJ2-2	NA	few	TGTGCCAGCAGCCCACTAGGGAACACCGGGGAGCTGTTTTTT	CASSPLGNTGELFF
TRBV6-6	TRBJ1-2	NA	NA	TGTGCCAGCAGTATGGCGGGGCGGCAGGGTTTTGGCTACACCTTC	CASSMAGRQGFGYTF
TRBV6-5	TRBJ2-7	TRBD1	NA	TGTGCCAGCACTGGACAGGTTTCCTACGAGCAGTACTTC	CASTGQVSYEQYF
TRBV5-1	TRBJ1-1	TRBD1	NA	TGCGCCAGCAGCCCGGGGACAGGGGGGACTGAAGCTTTCTTT	CASSPGTGGTEAFF
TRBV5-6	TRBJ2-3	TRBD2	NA	TGTGCCAGCAGCTTAACTGGGACTAGCGGGAGGGCCGGCACAGATACGCAGTATTTT	CASSLTGTSGRAGTDTQYF
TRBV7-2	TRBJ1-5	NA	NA	TGTGCCAGCAGCCCCGACAGTTATCAGCCCCAGCATTTT	CASSPDSYQPQHF
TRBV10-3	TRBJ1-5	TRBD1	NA	TGTGCCATCAGTGACCGGGACAGGGGGGGCAATCAGCCCCAGCATTTT	CAISDRDRGGNQPQHF
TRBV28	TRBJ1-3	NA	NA	TGTGCCAGCAGTGGGATCCTCTCTGGAAACACCATATATTTT	CASSGILSGNTIYF
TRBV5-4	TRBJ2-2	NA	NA	TGTGCCAGCAGCCAACGCTGGGGAGGTACCGGGGAGCTGTTTTTT	CASSQRWGGTGELFF
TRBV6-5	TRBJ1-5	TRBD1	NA	TGTGCCAGCAGCCGACAGGGGGGCAATCAGCCCCAGCATTTT	CASSRQGGNQPQHF
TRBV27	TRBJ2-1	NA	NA	TGTGCCAGCCAGGGGCTGCCTTCCTACAATGAGCAGTTCTTC	CASQGLPSYNEQFF
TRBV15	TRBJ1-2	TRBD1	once	TGTGCCACCAGCAGATCAACAGGGGTTCATGGCTACACCTTC	CATSRSTGVHGYTF
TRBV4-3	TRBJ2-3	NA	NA	TGCGCCAGCAGCCAAGAGAAGGGGTCGCAGTATTTT	CASSQEKGSQYF
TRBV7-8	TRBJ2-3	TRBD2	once	TGTGCCAGCAGCTTAGCGGGGAGGGGTAATACGCAGTATTTT	CASSLAGRGNTQYF
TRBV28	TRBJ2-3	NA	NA	TGTGCCAGCAGTTCCCTAAGCGTAACTAGCACAGATACGCAGTATTTT	CASSSLSVTSTDTQYF
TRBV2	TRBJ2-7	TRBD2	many	TGTGCCAGCAGGGGGCTAGCGGGGCCCCTCTCCTACGAGCAGTACTTC	CASRGLAGPLSYEQYF
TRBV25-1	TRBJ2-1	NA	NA	TGTGCCAGCAGTGAATCTCGGACAAGGCTGGAGGGGCAGTTCTTC	CASSESRTRLEGQFF
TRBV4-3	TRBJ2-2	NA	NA	TGCGCCAGCAGCCAAGATCCAGGGCGAGACGGGGAGCTGTTTTTT	CASSQDPGRDGELFF
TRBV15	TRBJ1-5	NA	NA	TGTGCCACCAGCAGGGGGCCAGGTTGTAGCAATCAGCCCCAGCATTTT	CATSRGPGCSNQPQHF
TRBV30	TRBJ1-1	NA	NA	TGTGCCTGGAGTCCCTCCCGGGGGGCTTTCTTT	CAWSPSRGAFF
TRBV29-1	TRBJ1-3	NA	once	TGCAGCGTTGAAGGGAACTCTGGAAACACCATATATTTT	CSVEGNSGNTIYF
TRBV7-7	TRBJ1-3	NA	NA	TGTGCCAGCAGCCCGGACAGTCGTGGAAACACCATATATTTT	CASSPDSRGNTIYF
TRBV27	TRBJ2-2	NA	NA	TGTGCCAGCAGTTTCTCGGGCGGGGAGCTGTTTTTT	CASSFSGGELFF
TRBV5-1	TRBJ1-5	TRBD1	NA	TGCGCCAGCAGCTTGGGACAGGGGATAAATCAGCCCCAGCATTTT	CASSLGQGINQPQHF
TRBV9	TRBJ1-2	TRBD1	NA	TGTGCCAGCAGCCCCGGACAGGGAGACTATGGCTACACCTTC	CASSPGQGDYGYTF
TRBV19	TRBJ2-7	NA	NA	TGTGCCAGTAGTAGGCCCACGGAGAGTGGTGAGCAGTACTTC	CASSRPTESGEQYF
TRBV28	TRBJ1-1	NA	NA	TGTGCCAGCCTAAGGGGCAGGGGCACTGAAGCTTTCTTT	CASLRGRGTEAFF
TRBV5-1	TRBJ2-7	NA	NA	TGCGCCAGCAGCCTTAGGACTGGAACCTACGAGCAGTACTTC	CASSLRTGTYEQYF
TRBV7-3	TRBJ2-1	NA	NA	TGTGCCAGCAGCTTACTCCAAAGCTCCTACAATGAGCAGTTCTTC	CASSLLQSSYNEQFF
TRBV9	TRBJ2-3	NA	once	TGTGCCAGCAGCGTAGGTTTTCTCACAGATACGCAGTATTTT	CASSVGFLTDTQYF
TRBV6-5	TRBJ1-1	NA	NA	TGTGCCAGCAGTTACATTTTGGGCAGCATGAACACTGAAGCTTTCTTT	CASSYILGSMNTEAFF
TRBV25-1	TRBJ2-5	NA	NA	TGTGCCAGCAGTGAAGGGTGGGGTCAGTACCAAGAGACCCAGTACTTC	CASSEGWGQYQETQYF
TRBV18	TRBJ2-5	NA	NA	TGTGCCAGCTCACCACCTGAGAAGACCCAGTACTTC	CASSPPEKTQYF
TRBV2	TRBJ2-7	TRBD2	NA	TGTGCCAGCCGCCGAGACCTAGCGGGAGGCGCTCGCTACGAGCAGTACTTC	CASRRDLAGGARYEQYF
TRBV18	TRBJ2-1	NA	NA	TGTGCCAGCTCCCCTCGAAGCCAGCCTTCCAATGAGCAGTTCTTC	CASSPRSQPSNEQFF